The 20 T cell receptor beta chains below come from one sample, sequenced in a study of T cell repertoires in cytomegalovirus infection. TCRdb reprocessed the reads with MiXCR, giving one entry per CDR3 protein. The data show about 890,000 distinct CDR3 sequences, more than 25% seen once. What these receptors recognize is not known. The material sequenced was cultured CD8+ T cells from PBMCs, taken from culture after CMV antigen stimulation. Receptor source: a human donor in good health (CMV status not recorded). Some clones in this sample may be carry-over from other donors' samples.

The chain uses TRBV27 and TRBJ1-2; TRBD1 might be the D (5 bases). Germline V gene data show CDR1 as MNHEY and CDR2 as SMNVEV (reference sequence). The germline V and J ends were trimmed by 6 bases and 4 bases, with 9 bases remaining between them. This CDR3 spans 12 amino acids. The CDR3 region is CASRSGSYGYTF. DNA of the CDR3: TGTGCCAGCAGGTCAGGGTCCTATGGCTACACCTTC.

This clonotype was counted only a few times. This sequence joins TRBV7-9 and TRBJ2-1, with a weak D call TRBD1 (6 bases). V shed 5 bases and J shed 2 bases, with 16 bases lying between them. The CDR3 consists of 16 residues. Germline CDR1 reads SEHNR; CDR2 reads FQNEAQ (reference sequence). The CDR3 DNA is TGTGCCAGCAGCGGAACAGGGCCCCCTACCTACAATGAGCAGTTCTTC. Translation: CASSGTGPPTYNEQFF. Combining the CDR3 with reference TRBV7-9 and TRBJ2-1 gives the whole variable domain DTGVSQNPRHKITKRGQNVTFRCDPISEHNRLYWYRQTLGQGPEFLTYFQNEAQLEKSRLLSDRFSAERPKGSFSTLEIQRTEQGDSAMYLCASSGTGPPTYNEQFFGPGTRLTVL.

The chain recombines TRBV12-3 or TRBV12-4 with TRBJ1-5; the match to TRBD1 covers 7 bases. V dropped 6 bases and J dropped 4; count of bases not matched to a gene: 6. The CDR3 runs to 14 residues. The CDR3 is CASRLGRGNQPQHF. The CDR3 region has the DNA TGTGCCAGCAGGCTGGGCAGGGGGAATCAGCCCCAGCATTTT.

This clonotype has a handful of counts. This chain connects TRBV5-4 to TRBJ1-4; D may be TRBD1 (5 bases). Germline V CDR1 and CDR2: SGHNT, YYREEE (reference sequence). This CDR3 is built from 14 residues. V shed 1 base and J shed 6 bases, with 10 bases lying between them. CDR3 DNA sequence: TGTGCCAGCAGCTTGTACGGGGGGGATGAAAAACTGTTTTTT. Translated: CASSLYGGDEKLFF.

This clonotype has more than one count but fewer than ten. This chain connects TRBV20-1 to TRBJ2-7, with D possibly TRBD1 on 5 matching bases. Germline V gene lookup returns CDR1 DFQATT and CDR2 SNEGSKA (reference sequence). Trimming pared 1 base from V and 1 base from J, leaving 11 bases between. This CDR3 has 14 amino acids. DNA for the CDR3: TGCAGTGCTAGAGTATTCAGGGTATCCTACGAGCAGTACGTC. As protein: CSARVFRVSYEQYV.

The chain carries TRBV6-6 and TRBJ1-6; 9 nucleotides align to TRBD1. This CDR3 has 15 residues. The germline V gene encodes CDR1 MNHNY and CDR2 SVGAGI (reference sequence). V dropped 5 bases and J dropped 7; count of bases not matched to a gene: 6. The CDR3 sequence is CASSRDRGDNSPLHF. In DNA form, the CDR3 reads TGTGCCAGCAGTAGAGACAGGGGGGACAATTCACCCCTCCACTTT.

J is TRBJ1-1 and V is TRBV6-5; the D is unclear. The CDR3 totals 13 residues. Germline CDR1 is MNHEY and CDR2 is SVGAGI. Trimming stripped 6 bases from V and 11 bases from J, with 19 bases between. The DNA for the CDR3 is TGTGCCAGCAGCACATGGATGGATCAGTCTGCTTTCTTT. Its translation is CASSTWMDQSAFF.

CDR3 residues: CSARDLAGDQETQYF. In DNA, the CDR3 is TGCAGTGCTAGAGATCTAGCGGGGGACCAAGAGACCCAGTACTTC. The chain is built from TRBV20-1 and TRBJ2-5; the match to TRBD2 covers 10 bases. V trimming: 0 bases; J trimming: 0 bases; junction bases outside the gene matches: 1. Germline CDR1 reads DFQATT; CDR2 reads SNEGSKA (reference sequence). This CDR3 has 15 residues.

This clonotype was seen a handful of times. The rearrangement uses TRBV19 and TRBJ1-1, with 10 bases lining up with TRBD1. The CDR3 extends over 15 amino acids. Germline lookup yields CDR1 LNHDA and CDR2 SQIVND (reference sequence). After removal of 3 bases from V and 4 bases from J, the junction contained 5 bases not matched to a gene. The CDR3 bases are TGTGCCAGTAGTATCAACCGGGACAGGGGCACTGAAGCTTTCTTT. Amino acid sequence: CASSINRDRGTEAFF.

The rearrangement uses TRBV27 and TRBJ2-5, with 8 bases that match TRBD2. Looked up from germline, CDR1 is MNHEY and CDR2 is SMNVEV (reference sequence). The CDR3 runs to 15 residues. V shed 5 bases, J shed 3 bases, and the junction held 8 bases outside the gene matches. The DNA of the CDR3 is TGTGCCAGCAGTCCGAGGACTAGCCCAAAAGAGACCCAGTACTTC. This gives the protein CASSPRTSPKETQYF.

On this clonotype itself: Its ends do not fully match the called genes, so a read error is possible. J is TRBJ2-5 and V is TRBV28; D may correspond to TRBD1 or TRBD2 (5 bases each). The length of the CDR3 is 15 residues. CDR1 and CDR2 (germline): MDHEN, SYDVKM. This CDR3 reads CTSGSMGRVQETQYF. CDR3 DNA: TGTACCAGCGGCTCGATGGGACGGGTGCAAGAGACCCAGTACTTC.

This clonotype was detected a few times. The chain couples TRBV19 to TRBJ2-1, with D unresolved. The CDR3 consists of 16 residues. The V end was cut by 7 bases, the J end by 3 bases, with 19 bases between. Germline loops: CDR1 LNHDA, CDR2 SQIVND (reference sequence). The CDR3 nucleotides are TGTGCCAGTACCTTGACCCACGAGGCTCTCTACAATGAGCAGTTCTTC. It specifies CASTLTHEALYNEQFF. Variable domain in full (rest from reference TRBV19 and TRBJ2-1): DGGITQSPKYLFRKEGQNVTLSCEQNLNHDAMYWYRQDPGQGLRLIYYSQIVNDFQKGDIAEGYSVSREKKESFPLTVTSAQKNPTAFYLCASTLTHEALYNEQFFGPGTRLTVL.

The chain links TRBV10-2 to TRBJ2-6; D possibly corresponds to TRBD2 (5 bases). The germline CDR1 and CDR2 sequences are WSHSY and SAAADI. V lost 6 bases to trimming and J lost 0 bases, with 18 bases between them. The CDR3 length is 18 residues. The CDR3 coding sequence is TGCGCCAGCAGGGGAACTACTAGTCCCTTCTCTGGGGCCAACGTCCTGACTTTC. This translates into CASRGTTSPFSGANVLTF.

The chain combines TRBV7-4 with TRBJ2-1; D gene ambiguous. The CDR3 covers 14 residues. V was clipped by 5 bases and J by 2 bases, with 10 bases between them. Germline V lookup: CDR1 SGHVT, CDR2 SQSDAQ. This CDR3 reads CASSPIMAYNEQFF. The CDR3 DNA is TGTGCCAGCAGCCCAATCATGGCCTACAATGAGCAGTTCTTC.

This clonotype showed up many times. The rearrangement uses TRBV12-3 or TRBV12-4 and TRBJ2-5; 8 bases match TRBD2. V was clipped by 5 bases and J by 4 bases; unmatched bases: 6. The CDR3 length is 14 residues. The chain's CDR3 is CASSLSGGGETQYF. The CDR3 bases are TGTGCCAGCAGTCTCTCGGGGGGGGGAGAGACCCAGTACTTC.

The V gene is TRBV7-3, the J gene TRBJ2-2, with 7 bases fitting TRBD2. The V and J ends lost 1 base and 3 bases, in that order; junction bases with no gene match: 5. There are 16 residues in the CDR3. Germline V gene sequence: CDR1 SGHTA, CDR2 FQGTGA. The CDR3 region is CASSLIQRGDTGELFF. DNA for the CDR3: TGTGCCAGCAGCTTAATCCAGCGGGGAGACACCGGGGAGCTGTTTTTT.

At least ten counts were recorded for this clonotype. CDR3 nucleotides: TGTGCCAGCAGCCCCTATCGCCCTGGCACGCGAGACAATGAAAAACTGTTTTTT. This codes for CASSPYRPGTRDNEKLFF. V is TRBV7-2 and J is TRBJ1-4; no definite D call. V shed 5 bases and J shed 5 bases, with 24 bases lying between them. The CDR3 consists of 18 residues. Germline V lookup: CDR1 SGHTA, CDR2 FQGNSA. Full variable domain (outside the CDR3, taken from reference TRBV7-2 and TRBJ1-4): GAGVSQSPSNKVTEKGKDVELRCDPISGHTALYWYRQSLGQGLEFLIYFQGNSAPDKSGLPSDRFSAERTGGSVSTLTIQRTQQEDSAVYLCASSPYRPGTRDNEKLFFGSGTQLSVL.

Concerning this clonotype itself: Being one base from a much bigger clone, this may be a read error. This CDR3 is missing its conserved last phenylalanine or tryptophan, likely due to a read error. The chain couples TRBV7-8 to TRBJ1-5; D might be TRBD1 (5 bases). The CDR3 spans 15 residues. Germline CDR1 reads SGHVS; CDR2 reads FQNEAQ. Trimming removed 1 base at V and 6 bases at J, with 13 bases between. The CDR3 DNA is TGTGCCAGCAGCTTAGGGAGGGGAATAACTCAGCCCCAGCATTCT. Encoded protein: CASSLGRGITQPQHS.

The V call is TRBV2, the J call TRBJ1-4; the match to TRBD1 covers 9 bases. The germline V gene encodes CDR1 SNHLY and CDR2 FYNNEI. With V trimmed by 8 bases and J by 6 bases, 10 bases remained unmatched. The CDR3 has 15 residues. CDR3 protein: CASSLGTGRDEKLFF. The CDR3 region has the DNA TGTGCCAGCTCCTTGGGGACAGGGAGAGATGAAAAACTGTTTTTT.

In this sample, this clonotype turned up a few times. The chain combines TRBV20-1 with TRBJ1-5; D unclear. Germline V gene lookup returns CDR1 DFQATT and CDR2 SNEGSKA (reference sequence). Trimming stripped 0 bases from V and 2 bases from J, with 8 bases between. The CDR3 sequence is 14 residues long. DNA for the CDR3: TGCAGTGCTAGAGATCCAGCGGGCAATCAGCCCCAGCATTTT. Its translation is CSARDPAGNQPQHF.